The present T cell receptor (beta chain) was sequenced within a study of T cell changes during pregnancy in multiple sclerosis. V dropped 2 bases and J dropped 0; count of bases not matched to a gene: 4. There are 17 residues in the CDR3. Germline CDR1 LNHDA, CDR2 SQIVND (reference sequence). Some clones are missing from TCRdb's copy, which holds only in-frame ones; the method was immunoSEQ multiplex PCR. The sample gives tens of thousands of clones, 80% to 95% of which show up once; approximately 2.9% is in the top ten. The chain couples TRBV19 to TRBJ2-1; the match to TRBD2 covers 10 bases. This specimen consisted of CD8+ T cells from peripheral blood mononuclear cells, obtained in the second trimester of pregnancy. The TCR comes from a female donor with multiple sclerosis, enrolled in a pregnancy study. The CDR3: CASSISSGGSSYNEQFF. The CDR3 DNA reads as TGTGCCAGTAGTATATCTAGCGGGGGATCCTCCTACAATGAGCAGTTCTTC.